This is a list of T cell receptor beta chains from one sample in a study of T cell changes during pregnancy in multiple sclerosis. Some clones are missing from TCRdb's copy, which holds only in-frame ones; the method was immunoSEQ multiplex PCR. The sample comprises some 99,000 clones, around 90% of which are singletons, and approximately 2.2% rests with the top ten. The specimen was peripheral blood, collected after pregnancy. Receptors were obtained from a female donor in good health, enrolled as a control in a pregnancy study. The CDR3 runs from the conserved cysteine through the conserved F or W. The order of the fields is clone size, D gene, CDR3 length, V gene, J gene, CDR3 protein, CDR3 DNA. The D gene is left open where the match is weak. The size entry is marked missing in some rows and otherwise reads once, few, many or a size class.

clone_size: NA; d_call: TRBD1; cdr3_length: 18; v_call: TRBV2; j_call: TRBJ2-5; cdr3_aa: CASSEGTGGAVVRETQYF; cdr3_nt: TGTGCCAGCAGTGAGGGGACAGGGGGCGCGGTGGTTAGAGAGACCCAGTACTTC
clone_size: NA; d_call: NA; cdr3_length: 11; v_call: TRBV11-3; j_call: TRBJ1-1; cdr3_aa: CASSGGAEAFF; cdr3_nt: TGTGCCAGCAGCGGAGGGGCTGAAGCTTTCTTT
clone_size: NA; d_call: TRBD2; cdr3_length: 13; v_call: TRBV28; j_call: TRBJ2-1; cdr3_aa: CASRSGRVDEQFF; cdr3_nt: TGTGCCAGCCGCTCGGGGAGGGTGGATGAGCAGTTCTTC
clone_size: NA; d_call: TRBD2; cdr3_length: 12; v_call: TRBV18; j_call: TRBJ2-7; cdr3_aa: CASSPSGGEQYF; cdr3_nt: TGTGCCAGCTCACCATCGGGGGGCGAGCAGTACTTC
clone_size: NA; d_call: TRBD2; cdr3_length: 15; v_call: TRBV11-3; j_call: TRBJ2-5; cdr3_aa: CASSLGLAGVETQYF; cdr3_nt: TGTGCCAGCAGCTTAGGTTTAGCGGGAGTGGAGACCCAGTACTTC
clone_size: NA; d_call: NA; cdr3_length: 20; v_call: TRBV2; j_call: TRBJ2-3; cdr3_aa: CASSLTGGGMGTSRTDTQYF; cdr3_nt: TGTGCCAGCAGTCTGACAGGGGGCGGAATGGGGACTAGCCGCACAGATACGCAGTATTTT
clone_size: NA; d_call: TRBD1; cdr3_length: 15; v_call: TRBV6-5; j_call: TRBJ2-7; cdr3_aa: CASSRQGRTSYEQYF; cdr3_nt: TGTGCCAGCAGTCGACAGGGGCGAACCTCCTACGAGCAGTACTTC
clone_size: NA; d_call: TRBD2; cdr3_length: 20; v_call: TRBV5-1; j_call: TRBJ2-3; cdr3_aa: CASSGGTSGGPGPPPDTQYF; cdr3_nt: TGCGCCAGCAGCGGCGGGACTAGCGGGGGGCCAGGGCCCCCGCCAGATACGCAGTATTTT
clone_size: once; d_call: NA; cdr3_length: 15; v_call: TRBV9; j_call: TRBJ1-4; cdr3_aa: CASSVEGDTNEKLFF; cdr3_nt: TGTGCCAGCAGCGTAGAAGGGGATACTAATGAAAAACTGTTTTTT
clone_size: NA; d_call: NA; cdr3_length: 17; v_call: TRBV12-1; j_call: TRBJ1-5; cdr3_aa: CASSSPGGGHSNQPQHF; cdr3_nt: TGTGCCAGCAGCTCCCCCGGGGGGGGCCATAGCAATCAGCCCCAGCATTTT
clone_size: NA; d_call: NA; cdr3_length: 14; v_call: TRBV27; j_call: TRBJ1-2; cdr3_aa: CASSLSWTDYGYTF; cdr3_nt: TGTGCCAGCAGTTTATCGTGGACAGACTATGGCTACACCTTC
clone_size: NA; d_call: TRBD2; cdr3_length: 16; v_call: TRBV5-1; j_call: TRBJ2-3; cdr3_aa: CASSLGLAGGGGTQYF; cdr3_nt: TGCGCCAGCAGCTTGGGACTAGCGGGGGGCGGAGGTACGCAGTATTTT
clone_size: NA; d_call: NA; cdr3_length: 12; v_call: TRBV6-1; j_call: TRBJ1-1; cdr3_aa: CASKGLQGEAFF; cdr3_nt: TGTGCCAGCAAGGGATTGCAGGGAGAAGCTTTCTTT
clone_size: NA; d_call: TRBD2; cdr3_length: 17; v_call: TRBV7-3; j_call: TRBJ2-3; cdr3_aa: CASSLGFGLAGTDTQYF; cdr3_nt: TGTGCCAGCAGCTTAGGATTTGGGCTAGCGGGCACAGATACGCAGTATTTT
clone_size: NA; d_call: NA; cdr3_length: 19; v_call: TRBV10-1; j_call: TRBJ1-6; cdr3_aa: CASNQRSVSPSSYNSPLHF; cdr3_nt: TGCGCCAGCAACCAGAGGTCGGTCAGCCCGAGCTCCTATAATTCACCCCTCCACTTT